What follows describes a single T cell receptor beta chain. Its antigen is still unknown. The data stem from a study of radiation and T cells in renal cell carcinoma. Time point specified: blood 4 weeks post-SBRT, at nephrectomy. The sample's treatment: 15 Gy SBRT to primary tumor, nephrectomy 4 weeks later. Nephrectomy followed 15 Gy stereotactic body radiation by 4 weeks. Blood was sampled at baseline, 2 weeks and 4 weeks after SBRT. The tumor was a clear cell renal cell carcinoma. TCRdb's copy holds only in-frame clones and misses some; the assay was immunoSEQ multiplex PCR. The table shows 140,000 or so clones, with 75% to 90% occurring only once. Trimming cost V 6 bases and J 8 bases, with 16 bases left between them. The CDR3 contains 13 residues. The germline V gene encodes CDR1 MNHNS and CDR2 SASEGT. Study-wide points: Top tumor clonotypes rose in blood 2 weeks post-radiation, then contracted.

The clonotype was recovered from a woman between 50 and 59 years old with renal cell carcinoma. Specimen: blood, collected from a patient whose treatment included radiotherapy and nephrectomy. The chain is built from TRBV6-1 and TRBJ1-2, with a possible D match to TRBD1 (5 bases). CDR3 in amino acids: CASSLTGTRGYTF. CDR3 bases: TGTGCCAGCAGCCTAACAGGCACTAGGGGCTACACCTTC.